These T cell receptor beta chains were read from a single sample in a study of metastatic and nonmetastatic thyroid tumors. TCRdb recomputed clones from the PCR reads via MiXCR. The sample carries under 30,000 clones, 15% recorded once. The source material was blood. The receptors here all came from a male donor with papillary thyroid cancer or a benign thyroid nodule (not recorded which). Some clones in this sample may be carry-over from other donors' samples. Each CDR3 is given with its conserved first and last residue. The order of the fields is V gene, D gene, clone size, J gene, CDR3 protein, CDR3 DNA. The D gene is left open where the match is weak. Size values are once, few and many counts, or a class for expanded clones, and some rows have none.

>TRBV19|NA|many|TRBJ1-4
CASSPGEVGTREKLFF
TGTGCCAGTAGTCCCGGGGAGGTAGGGACGAGGGAAAAACTGTTTTTT
>TRBV4-2|NA|many|TRBJ2-7
CASSQVGIGNEQYF
TGTGCCAGCAGCCAAGTAGGCATAGGCAACGAGCAGTACTTC
>TRBV11-3|NA|many|TRBJ2-2
CASSLDRGGTGELFF
TGTGCCAGCAGCTTAGACAGGGGTGGCACCGGGGAGCTGTTTTTT
>TRBV4-1|NA|NA|TRBJ2-3
CASSQGAGTDTQYF
TGCGCCAGCAGCCAAGGGGCTGGCACAGATACGCAGTATTTT
>TRBV9|NA|NA|TRBJ1-1
CSSSARGRNTEAFF
TGTTCCAGCAGCGCCAGAGGGCGCAACACTGAAGCTTTCTTT
>TRBV9|TRBD1|many|TRBJ2-3
CASSVEGGDETDTQYF
TGTGCCAGCAGCGTAGAAGGGGGCGATGAGACAGATACGCAGTATTTT
>TRBV4-2|TRBD2|many|TRBJ2-2
CASSIGTSGIHTGELFF
TGTGCCAGCAGCATCGGGACTAGCGGGATTCACACCGGGGAGCTGTTTTTT
>TRBV5-1|TRBD2|few|TRBJ2-7
CASSLNSGSSYYQYF
TGCGCCAGCAGCTTAAATAGCGGGAGCTCCTACTATCAGTACTTC
>TRBV11-2|NA|many|TRBJ2-7
CASSLERGGHYEQYF
TGTGCCAGCAGCTTAGAGAGGGGCGGCCACTACGAGCAGTACTTC
>TRBV20-1|TRBD2|NA|TRBJ2-7
CSARGLAGPSYEQYF
TGCAGTGCTAGAGGACTAGCGGGACCGTCCTACGAGCAGTACTTC
>TRBV5-1|TRBD2|many|TRBJ2-3
CASSLGQRGGTDTQYF
TGCGCCAGCAGCTTGGGACAGCGGGGGGGCACAGATACGCAGTATTTT
>TRBV4-2|TRBD2|many|TRBJ2-2
CASSQDRGLAGGELFF
TGTGCCAGCAGCCAAGACCGAGGGCTAGCGGGCGGGGAGCTGTTTTTT
>TRBV6-1|NA|NA|TRBJ2-2
CSSRVCVTGELFF
TGTTCCAGCAGGGTTTGTGTCACCGGGGAGCTGTTTTTT
>TRBV27|NA|NA|TRBJ2-7
CASSLSMGVGSYEQYF
TGTGCCAGCAGTTTATCGATGGGGGTGGGCTCCTACGAGCAGTACTTC
>TRBV6-1|NA|NA|TRBJ2-5
CASSHSVMITLYQETQYF
TGTGCCAGCAGTCACAGCGTGATGATAACCTTATACCAAGAGACCCAGTACTTC
>TRBV4-1|TRBD1|NA|TRBJ2-7
CASSRGTDTSYEQYF
TGCGCCAGCAGCCGTGGGACAGATACTTCCTACGAGCAGTACTTC
>TRBV11-2|NA|many|TRBJ2-1
CASSLETEGLYNEQFF
TGTGCCAGCAGCTTAGAGACCGAGGGCCTATACAATGAGCAGTTCTTC
>TRBV2|NA|many|TRBJ2-2
CASRTRRDRGGELFF
TGTGCCAGCAGGACGCGGCGGGATAGAGGCGGGGAGCTGTTTTTT
>TRBV11-2|NA|many|TRBJ1-3
CASSLDSHTIYF
TGTGCCAGCAGCTTGGACAGCCACACCATATATTTT
>TRBV9|TRBD1|many|TRBJ1-1
CASSTDRGSTEAFF
TGTGCCAGCAGCACGGACAGGGGATCGACTGAAGCTTTCTTT
>TRBV20-1|TRBD2|NA|TRBJ2-5
CSAKTWMGGPSETQYF
TGCAGTGCTAAAACTTGGATGGGAGGGCCATCAGAGACCCAGTACTTC
>TRBV6-2/TRBV6-3|NA|NA|TRBJ2-7
CATFGPYEQYF
TGTGCCACCTTTGGCCCCTACGAGCAGTACTTC
>TRBV6-1|NA|medium-sized|TRBJ1-6
CASSRATGNSPLHF
TGTGCCAGCAGTCGTGCGACGGGGAATTCACCCCTCCACTTT
>TRBV7-6|TRBD2|many|TRBJ2-3
CASSDWGLQNTDTQYF
TGTGCCAGCAGCGATTGGGGACTACAGAACACAGATACGCAGTATTTT
>TRBV11-1|TRBD2|many|TRBJ2-3
CASSFSSGGAYVDTQYF
TGTGCCAGCAGCTTTAGCAGCGGGGGGGCCTATGTGGATACGCAGTATTTT
>TRBV2|NA|many|TRBJ2-3
CASSEGGAGPTDTQYF
TGTGCCAGCAGTGAAGGGGGGGCGGGACCCACAGATACGCAGTATTTT
>TRBV20-1|NA|NA|TRBJ2-7
CSARTSWGSYEQYF
TGCAGTGCTAGAACTAGCTGGGGCTCCTACGAGCAGTACTTC
>TRBV27|NA|few|TRBJ2-2
CASTHSGHTGELFF
TGTGCCAGCACCCATAGCGGACACACCGGGGAGCTGTTTTTT
>TRBV6-1|TRBD1|many|TRBJ1-2
CASQRDRGYGYTF
TGTGCCTCACAGAGGGACAGGGGGTATGGCTACACCTTC
>TRBV30|TRBD1|many|TRBJ1-2
CAWRKSGQGSTLPSYGYTF
TGTGCCTGGAGAAAATCGGGACAGGGGTCCACACTACCCTCTTATGGCTACACCTTC
>TRBV28|NA|few|TRBJ2-5
CASSFLWETQYF
TGTGCCAGCAGTTTTCTATGGGAGACCCAGTACTTC
>TRBV5-1|NA|medium-sized|TRBJ1-4
CASSLATDLNEKLFF
TGCGCCAGCAGCTTGGCAACAGATCTTAATGAAAAACTGTTTTTT
>TRBV20-1|NA|many|TRBJ1-1
CSARDSVLWGEAFF
TGCAGTGCTAGAGATTCGGTATTGTGGGGTGAAGCTTTCTTT
>TRBV11-2|NA|many|TRBJ2-5
CASSPLQGRGETQYF
TGTGCCAGCAGCCCCCTTCAGGGGCGTGGGGAGACCCAGTACTTC
>TRBV24-1|NA|few|TRBJ2-2
CATSDLQLGVSGELFF
TGTGCCACCAGTGATTTGCAACTAGGGGTGAGCGGGGAGCTGTTTTTT
>TRBV30|NA|NA|TRBJ2-7
CAWVTGTYPTYEQYF
TGTGCCTGGGTAACCGGGACCTACCCTACCTACGAGCAGTACTTC
>TRBV18|NA|many|TRBJ2-2
CASSPLQENTGELFF
TGTGCCAGCTCACCCCTCCAGGAGAACACCGGGGAGCTGTTTTTT
>TRBV6-1|NA|many|TRBJ2-3
CASSVELTDTQYF
TGTGCCAGCAGTGTGGAGCTAACAGATACGCAGTATTTT
>TRBV15|NA|many|TRBJ1-2
CATMGGAQGGYTF
TGTGCCACCATGGGGGGCGCTCAAGGTGGCTACACCTTC
>TRBV9|NA|many|TRBJ2-2
CASTRSGDTGELFF
TGTGCCAGCACTCGGTCGGGAGACACCGGGGAGCTGTTTTTT
>TRBV19|NA|medium-sized|TRBJ1-5
CASSIFRTGDQPQHF
TGTGCCAGTAGTATATTTCGTACAGGAGATCAGCCCCAGCATTTT
>TRBV6-1|NA|NA|TRBJ1-2
CASTSAGDPTRCGYTF
TGTGCCAGCACGTCAGCGGGGGACCCTACTAGGTGTGGCTACACCTTC